This passage covers 25 T cell receptor beta chains from one sample sequenced in a study of T cells after yellow fever vaccination. TCRdb processed the 5' RACE reads anew with MiXCR; each CDR3 protein has one entry. Altogether nearly 550,000 distinct CDR3 sequences are present, 15% to 20% being singletons, with the ten largest covering approximately 14%. The source material was PBMCs, sampled 15 days after the yellow fever booster vaccination. Receptor source: a man aged 25-45 years who received the YFV17D yellow fever vaccine.

The gene calls are TRBV25-1 and TRBJ2-7, with TRBD1 matching 9 bases. V lost 8 bases, J lost 2 bases, and 4 bases stayed unmatched. CDR3 length: 13 amino acids. The germline gives CDR1 MGHDK, CDR2 SYGVNS. CDR3 bases: TGTGCCAGCCCGGGACAGGGAGCCTACGAGCAGTACTTC. As protein: CASPGQGAYEQYF.

This chain joins TRBV12-3 or TRBV12-4 and TRBJ2-3; 7 bases are shared with TRBD2. This CDR3 is 16 amino acids long. The junction had 15 bases not matched to a gene; V was cut back by 7 bases and J by 5 bases. The CDR3 spells CASTSTGGRSEDTQYF. CDR3 nucleotide sequence: TGTGCCAGCACGAGCACTGGCGGGAGATCAGAAGATACGCAGTATTTT.

The J gene is TRBJ2-2, the V gene TRBV10-3; TRBD1 is a possible D gene (5 bases). Trimming took 2 bases from V and 6 from J, leaving 13 bases between them. CDR3 size: 15 residues. The germline V gene has CDR1 ENHRY and CDR2 SYGVKD. The CDR3 DNA reads as TGTGCCATCAGTGAGCCCGGACAAGTCCCCGGGGAGCTGTTTTTT. Protein product: CAISEPGQVPGELFF.

The J gene is TRBJ1-1, the V gene TRBV29-1; weak D call: TRBD1 (5 bases). Germline assignment: CDR1 SQVTM and CDR2 ANQGSEA. This CDR3 has 14 amino acids. V shed 3 bases and J shed 8 bases, with 19 bases lying between them. The CDR3 nucleotides are TGCAGCGTTGACGCAGGGCTACTGGAAGGAGAAGCTTTCTTT. Its translation: CSVDAGLLEGEAFF.

This chain links TRBV29-1 with TRBJ2-1; 8 bases agree with TRBD2. The CDR3 is 13 amino acids. Per the germline V gene, CDR1 is SQVTM and CDR2 is ANQGSEA. V shed 6 bases and J 10 bases; nucleotides not matched to a gene: 11. CDR3 nucleotides: TGCAGCGTCACGGGCGGGAGGAAACTAGAGCAGTTCTTC. This encodes CSVTGGRKLEQFF.

The chain recombines TRBV7-9 with TRBJ2-7, with a possible D match to TRBD1 (6 bases). Per germline, CDR1 SEHNR and CDR2 FQNEAQ (reference sequence). V was cut by 6 bases and J by 3 bases, with 15 bases left in between. The CDR3 spans 14 residues. The CDR3 region is CASSLRDTSYEQYF. The DNA of the CDR3 is TGTGCCAGCAGTCTCCGGGACACCAGCTACGAGCAGTACTTC.

The genes are TRBV18 and TRBJ1-5, with D possibly TRBD1 on 5 matching bases. The ends were cut back, 5 bases at V and 4 bases at J, with 12 bases in the middle. CDR3 length: 14 amino acids. Germline values: CDR1 KGHSH, CDR2 LQKENI. As DNA, the CDR3 is TGTGCCAGCTCAGGGGCAGGGTTGAATCAGCCCCAGCATTTT. Its protein product is CASSGAGLNQPQHF.

This clonotype has more than one count but fewer than ten. This chain connects TRBV14 to TRBJ2-1; 7 bases map to TRBD2. This CDR3 spans 16 amino acids. Germline-derived CDR1 and CDR2 are SGHDN and FVKESK. The junction had 12 bases not matched to a gene; V was cut back by 6 bases and J by 4 bases. For the CDR3, the DNA is TGTGCCAGCAGTCCGAGCGGGGTCTCTTTGTACAATGAGCAGTTCTTC. This translates into CASSPSGVSLYNEQFF. Filled out from reference TRBV14 and TRBJ2-1, the complete variable domain reads EAGVTQFPSHSVIEKGQTVTLRCDPISGHDNLYWYRRVMGKEIKFLLHFVKESKQDESGMPNNRFLAERTGGTYSTLKVQPAELEDSGVYFCASSPSGVSLYNEQFFGPGTRLTVL.

This clonotype has a handful of counts. This chain connects TRBV7-9 to TRBJ1-1; 10 positions agree with TRBD1. CDR3 length equals 15 residues. Germline V gene sequence: CDR1 SEHNR, CDR2 FQNEAQ (reference sequence). V lost 1 base to trimming and J lost 3 bases; unmatched junction nucleotides: 2. CDR3: CASSLGQGAYTEAFF. CDR3 DNA: TGTGCCAGCAGCTTAGGACAGGGGGCCTACACTGAAGCTTTCTTT.

This CDR3 is CASSQDHREWSTDTQYF. The CDR3 DNA follows: TGCGCCAGCAGCCAAGATCACCGGGAGTGGAGCACAGATACGCAGTATTTT. V and J are TRBV4-1 and TRBJ2-3; TRBD2 is a possible D gene (6 bases). Between the trimmed V and J ends, which lost 0 bases and 0 bases, there was a span of 13 bases. The germline gives CDR1 MGHRA, CDR2 YSYEKL. This CDR3 contains 17 residues.

This clonotype has just a few counts. A read error may account for a junction end that differs from germline. V is TRBV12-3 or TRBV12-4 and J is TRBJ2-1; 10 nucleotides agree with TRBD1. This CDR3 is built from 15 residues. The CDR3 DNA follows: TGTGCAAGCACAGGTACCGGGACAGGGGTTTTTGAGCAGTTCTTC. Translation gives CASTGTGTGVFEQFF.

This clonotype was seen only a few times. V and J are TRBV6-1 and TRBJ1-1; D is possibly TRBD1 (6 bases). Trimming shortened V by 5 bases and J by 4 bases, and 14 bases separated the two germline ends. CDR1 is MNHNS, CDR2 SASEGT, per germline. This CDR3 is built from 14 residues. CDR3 protein: CASSRDRRGTEAFF. The CDR3, as DNA: TGTGCCAGCAGTCGCGACAGGCGGGGCACTGAAGCTTTCTTT.

This sequence joins TRBV15 and TRBJ2-1; D is unclear. The germline CDR1 and CDR2 sequences are LNHNV and YYDKDF (reference sequence). The V end was cut by 0 bases, the J end by 7 bases, with 7 bases between. CDR3 length: 13 amino acids. The CDR3 spells CATSRDRSNEQFF. The CDR3 nucleotides are TGTGCCACCAGCAGAGATAGGTCGAATGAGCAGTTCTTC.

The CDR3 is CASSPPGGQGSGTQYF. For the CDR3, the DNA is TGCGCCAGCAGCCCACCGGGAGGACAGGGTTCAGGGACCCAGTACTTC. This chain links TRBV5-1 with TRBJ2-5; possible D gene TRBD1, 8 bases. The germline V gene encodes CDR1 SGHRS and CDR2 YFSETQ. V was shortened by 4 bases and J by 7 bases, with 23 bases between the two germline ends. This CDR3 spans 16 amino acids.

V is TRBV12-3 or TRBV12-4 and J is TRBJ1-6, with D perhaps matching TRBD1 (5 bases). Trimming stripped 2 bases from V and 7 bases from J, with 12 bases between. The CDR3 has 15 residues. The CDR3 sequence: CASSLRGAGNSPLHF. The CDR3 DNA follows: TGTGCCAGCAGTTTACGGGGCGCCGGGAATTCACCCCTCCACTTT.

V gene TRBV29-1 combines with J gene TRBJ2-1, with TRBD1 identical over 7 bases. With 4 bases clipped from V and 3 bases from J, the junction kept 0 bases outside the gene matches. This CDR3 is 12 amino acids long. From germline, CDR1 is SQVTM and CDR2 ANQGSEA. The DNA for the CDR3 is TGCAGCGTTGGGACAGGCTACAATGAGCAGTTCTTC. Residues: CSVGTGYNEQFF.

There are a few counts of this clonotype. The J gene is TRBJ2-3, the V gene TRBV5-1; no clear D. Trimming removed 2 bases at V and 10 bases at J, with 8 bases between. The germline V gene has CDR1 SGHRS and CDR2 YFSETQ. CDR3 length: 11 amino acids. CDR3: CASSFDKAQYF. The CDR3 bases are TGCGCCAGCAGCTTCGACAAGGCGCAGTATTTT.

The table lists this clonotype with a few counts. The chain couples TRBV20-1 to TRBJ2-4; a possible D gene is TRBD2 (6 bases). This CDR3 contains 13 residues. Germline CDR1 and CDR2: DFQATT and SNEGSKA (reference sequence). The DNA for the CDR3 is TGCAGAGCACGGCGGGGCGGGGCGGACATTCAGTACTTC. As protein: CRARRGGADIQYF.

This clonotype was picked up a small number of times. A junction boundary mismatches the germline segment, possibly from a read error. The chain links TRBV15 to TRBJ1-5; D is ambiguous. Germline values: CDR1 LNHNV, CDR2 YYDKDF (reference sequence). The CDR3 has 16 amino acids. The DNA for the CDR3 is TGTGCCACCAGCGGAGAGTCTCGGGGTCTAGATCAGCCCCAGCATTTT. The encoded protein is CATSGESRGLDQPQHF.

The V and J genes are TRBV20-1 and TRBJ2-2; D remains unclear. The CDR3 contains 13 residues. CDR1 is DFQATT, CDR2 SNEGSKA, per germline (reference sequence). V was shortened by 5 bases and J by 5 bases, with 12 bases between the two germline ends. CDR3: CSAPSRVTGELFF. The CDR3 DNA follows: TGCAGTGCTCCGTCCCGGGTTACCGGGGAGCTGTTTTTT.

The chain links TRBV10-3 to TRBJ2-2; D ambiguous. Germline values: CDR1 ENHRY, CDR2 SYGVKD. The CDR3 totals 13 residues. Between the trimmed V and J ends, which lost 0 bases and 5 bases, there was a span of 4 bases. The CDR3 DNA reads as TGTGCCATCAGTGAGTCCACAACCGGGGAGCTGTTTTTT. It specifies CAISESTTGELFF.

The J gene is TRBJ1-2, the V gene TRBV27; D is unclear. The V gene's germline CDR1 is MNHEY and CDR2 SMNVEV (reference sequence). The V and J ends lost 3 bases and 3 bases respectively, with 8 bases between them. This CDR3 comprises 13 residues. The CDR3 spells CASSLGQYYGYTF. In DNA, the CDR3 is TGTGCCAGCAGTTTGGGTCAGTACTATGGCTACACCTTC.

The DNA for the CDR3 is TGTGCCAGCAGCCAGGACAGGGGGCTCAACGAGCAGTACTTC. Protein product: CASSQDRGLNEQYF. The chain is built from TRBV28 and TRBJ2-7; 11 bases map to TRBD1. The CDR3 consists of 14 residues. With 6 bases clipped from V and 5 bases from J, the junction kept 6 bases outside the gene matches. Germline-derived CDR1 and CDR2 are MDHEN and SYDVKM.

The chain has TRBV5-1 and TRBJ2-2; a possible D gene is TRBD2 (6 bases). The ends were cut back, 4 bases at V and 1 base at J, with 11 bases in the middle. The CDR3 runs 15 residues. Germline CDR1 is SGHRS and CDR2 is YFSETQ. CDR3 sequence reads: CASSPPRGNTGELFF. For the CDR3, the DNA is TGCGCCAGCAGCCCGCCGCGGGGGAACACCGGGGAGCTGTTTTTT.

The chain employs TRBV7-8 and TRBJ2-7; weak D call: TRBD1 (5 bases). The V gene lost 1 base and the J gene lost 6 bases, with 10 bases spanning the gap. Germline V CDR1 and CDR2: SGHVS, FQNEAQ. CDR3 length: 13 amino acids. CDR3 bases: TGTGCCAGCAGCTTAGAGATAAGGGGCGAGCAGTACTTC. This sequence encodes CASSLEIRGEQYF.